These 19 T cell receptor beta chains originate from one sample sequenced in a study of T cell repertoires in cytomegalovirus infection. Their antigen targets remain unknown. TCRdb re-called the reads with MiXCR, one entry per CDR3 protein. Of about 830,000 distinct CDR3 sequences in the sample, about 33% are singletons; the top ten hold 9.5% to 15%. The sequenced sample was cultured CD8+ T cells from PBMCs, obtained from culture after CMV antigen stimulation. These TCRs come from a human donor in good health (CMV status not recorded). Some clones in this sample may be carry-over from other donors' samples.

The chain has TRBV4-1 and TRBJ1-6, with TRBD1 as a possible D gene (5 bases). The germline V and J ends were trimmed by 0 bases and 9 bases, with 9 bases remaining between them. This CDR3 spans 14 amino acids. Germline lookup yields CDR1 MGHRA and CDR2 YSYEKL. In DNA form, the CDR3 reads TGCGCCAGCAGCCAAGAGCCAGGGAGTTCACCCCTCCACTTT. Its translation is CASSQEPGSSPLHF.

The chain links TRBV28 to TRBJ2-5; TRBD1 is a possible D gene (5 bases). CDR1 MDHEN and CDR2 SYDVKM come from the germline V gene. Between the trimmed V and J ends, which lost 4 bases and 2 bases, there was a span of 8 bases. The CDR3 has 13 amino acids. The CDR3 nucleotides are TGTGCCAGCAGTTATCAGGGACAAGAGACCCAGTACTTC. It yields the protein CASSYQGQETQYF.

The V and J genes are TRBV5-6 and TRBJ2-7; 8 nucleotides line up with TRBD2. V trimming: 10 bases; J trimming: 0 bases; junction bases outside the gene matches: 6. This CDR3 region has 13 residues. Germline V CDR1 and CDR2: SGHDT, YYEEEE. The chain's CDR3 is CASQTSDSYEQYF. CDR3 bases: TGTGCCTCTCAGACTAGCGACTCCTACGAGCAGTACTTC. The full variable domain, rest sourced from reference TRBV5-6 and TRBJ2-7, is DAGVTQSPTHLIKTRGQQVTLRCSPKSGHDTVSWYQQALGQGPQFIFQYYEEEERQRGNFPDRFSGHQFPNYSSELNVNALLLGDSALYLCASQTSDSYEQYFGPGTRLTVT.

The J gene is TRBJ1-1, the V gene TRBV5-6; the D is unclear. Looked up from germline, CDR1 is SGHDT and CDR2 is YYEEEE. Trimming stripped 4 bases from V and 7 bases from J, with 11 bases between. This CDR3 is 12 amino acids long. CDR3 residues: CASSLVPGEAFF. The DNA for the CDR3 is TGTGCCAGCAGCCTAGTGCCGGGTGAAGCTTTCTTT.

Ten or more counts support this clonotype. This chain joins TRBV7-8 and TRBJ2-1; D ambiguous. The V gene lost 1 base and the J gene lost 8 bases, with 6 bases spanning the gap. The CDR3 runs to 12 residues. CDR1 and CDR2 (germline): SGHVS, FQNEAQ. The DNA for the CDR3 is TGTGCCAGCAGCTTAGATGGCGATGAGCAGTTCTTC. Protein product: CASSLDGDEQFF. The whole variable domain, filled in from reference TRBV7-8 and TRBJ2-1, reads GAGVSQSPRYKVAKRGQDVALRCDPISGHVSLFWYQQALGQGPEFLTYFQNEAQLDKSGLPSDRFFAERPEGSVSTLKIQRTQQEDSAVYLCASSLDGDEQFFGPGTRLTVL.

This clonotype came up a few times. This sequence joins TRBV12-3 or TRBV12-4 and TRBJ1-2, with 9 bases that match TRBD1. CDR3 length: 15 residues. V lost 5 bases and J lost 4; bases outside the gene matches: 8. CDR3 bases: TGTGCCAGCAGTCGGGGACAGGGACTGACCTATGGCTACACCTTC. Translating it yields CASSRGQGLTYGYTF.

This chain uses TRBV4-3 with TRBJ1-1; D might be TRBD1 (6 bases). The CDR3 runs 17 residues. Per germline, CDR1 LGHNA and CDR2 YSLEER. Trimming took off 0 bases at V and 4 bases at J, with 18 bases between the two ends. The CDR3 protein is CASSQDRQAGASTEAFF. CDR3 DNA: TGCGCCAGCAGCCAAGATCGACAGGCAGGGGCAAGCACTGAAGCTTTCTTT.

This clonotype was observed a single time. The chain joins TRBV5-4 to TRBJ1-2, with D tentatively TRBD1 (5 bases). This CDR3 contains 14 residues. In germline, CDR1 is SGHNT, CDR2 YYREEE (reference sequence). V lost 4 bases, J lost 7 bases, and 17 bases lay in between. This CDR3 reads CASSPGSGSTGYTF. DNA of the CDR3: TGTGCCAGCAGCCCCGGATCAGGGTCTACTGGCTACACCTTC. The full variable domain, rest sourced from reference TRBV5-4 and TRBJ1-2, is ETGVTQSPTHLIKTRGQQVTLRCSSQSGHNTVSWYQQALGQGPQFIFQYYREEENGRGNFPPRFSGLQFPNYSSELNVNALELDDSALYLCASSPGSGSTGYTFGSGTRLTVV.

A few counts support this clonotype. The chain couples TRBV7-9 to TRBJ2-5, with 7 bases lining up with TRBD1. The length of the CDR3 is 14 residues. The V gene end was trimmed by 4 bases and the J gene end by 4 bases; junction bases not matched to a gene: 6. Germline lookup yields CDR1 SEHNR and CDR2 FQNEAQ (reference sequence). DNA of the CDR3: TGTGCCAGCAGCTATGTCAGGGGGACAGAGACCCAGTACTTC. Its protein is CASSYVRGTETQYF. The full variable domain, rest sourced from reference TRBV7-9 and TRBJ2-5, is DTGVSQNPRHKITKRGQNVTFRCDPISEHNRLYWYRQTLGQGPEFLTYFQNEAQLEKSRLLSDRFSAERPKGSFSTLEIQRTEQGDSAMYLCASSYVRGTETQYFGPGTRLLVL.

DNA for the CDR3: TGCAGCGTTGTAGAGGAAAGGGTTGGGGCCAACGTCCTGACTTTC. Encoded protein: CSVVEERVGANVLTF. The J gene is TRBJ2-6, the V gene TRBV29-1; no clear D gene. The CDR3 spans 15 residues. The germline gives CDR1 SQVTM, CDR2 ANQGSEA. Trimming took off 4 bases at V and 3 bases at J, with 13 bases between the two ends.

This chain links TRBV10-3 with TRBJ1-1; D is unresolved. V gave up 6 bases and J gave up 2 bases, with 7 bases separating them. Germline CDR1 reads ENHRY; CDR2 reads SYGVKD. The CDR3 runs 12 residues. CDR3 loop: CAIRKVNTEAFF. DNA for the CDR3: TGTGCCATCAGAAAAGTTAACACTGAAGCTTTCTTT.

This clonotype was seen at least ten times. The chain couples TRBV7-2 to TRBJ2-3, with D possibly matching TRBD2 (5 bases). Per the germline V gene, CDR1 is SGHTA and CDR2 is FQGNSA. The V end lost 7 bases, the J end lost 0 bases, and 20 bases lay between the germline ends. This CDR3 region has 17 residues. CDR3 sequence reads: CASIPVAKRPSTDTQYF. The CDR3 nucleotides read TGTGCCAGCATCCCTGTGGCAAAGCGGCCCAGCACAGATACGCAGTATTTT.

In this sample, this clonotype turned up a few times. V is TRBV7-9 and J is TRBJ1-1; 7 nucleotides line up with TRBD1. Trimming at V came to 5 bases and at J to 4 bases, leaving 7 bases not matched to a gene. The germline gives CDR1 SEHNR, CDR2 FQNEAQ (reference sequence). This CDR3 contains 14 residues. CDR3 sequence reads: CASSPTGVVTEAFF. Here the CDR3 DNA reads TGTGCCAGCAGCCCCACAGGGGTGGTCACTGAAGCTTTCTTT.

This clonotype was counted between two and nine times. The chain links TRBV6-5 to TRBJ2-1; no definite D call. This CDR3 comprises 14 residues. CDR1 and CDR2 (germline): MNHEY, SVGAGI. V was trimmed by 4 bases and J by 1 base, leaving 8 bases between them. CDR3 nucleotide sequence: TGTGCCAGCAGTTCCGGACCTTCCTACAATGAGCAGTTCTTC. It codes for CASSSGPSYNEQFF.

The gene calls are TRBV29-1 and TRBJ2-1; D is uncertain. The CDR3 consists of 12 residues. The germline V and J ends were trimmed by 3 bases and 4 bases, with 7 bases remaining between them. The germline CDR1 and CDR2 sequences are SQVTM and ANQGSEA. As DNA, the CDR3 is TGCAGCGTTGACATCGGATACAATGAGCAGTTCTTC. Amino acid sequence: CSVDIGYNEQFF.

The chain uses TRBV7-8 and TRBJ1-5; D possibly corresponds to TRBD1 (5 bases). CDR3 length equals 17 residues. The V gene's germline CDR1 is SGHVS and CDR2 FQNEAQ. V was clipped by 1 base and J by 3 bases, with 16 bases between them. The CDR3 protein is CASSLDPLTVNNQPQHF. Here the CDR3 DNA reads TGTGCCAGCAGCTTAGATCCCCTGACAGTTAACAATCAGCCCCAGCATTTT.

The genes are TRBV7-2 and TRBJ1-1, with D tentatively TRBD1 (6 bases). V dropped 2 bases and J dropped 5 bases, with 18 bases sitting between them. Germline V gene sequence: CDR1 SGHTA, CDR2 FQGNSA. The CDR3 is made up of 16 amino acids. The CDR3 is CASSLLPPQGRTEAFF. The CDR3 DNA is TGTGCCAGCAGCTTACTTCCACCACAGGGACGGACTGAAGCTTTCTTT. The entire variable domain, with the rest obtained from reference TRBV7-2 and TRBJ1-1, is as follows: GAGVSQSPSNKVTEKGKDVELRCDPISGHTALYWYRQSLGQGLEFLIYFQGNSAPDKSGLPSDRFSAERTGGSVSTLTIQRTQQEDSAVYLCASSLLPPQGRTEAFFGQGTRLTVV.

V gene TRBV19 combines with J gene TRBJ2-1; D may match TRBD1 or TRBD2 (5 bases each). The CDR3 has 13 amino acids. V was clipped by 6 bases and J by 4 bases, with 10 bases between them. CDR1 and CDR2 from the germline V gene are LNHDA and SQIVND (reference sequence). CDR3 loop: CASSRDGYNEQFF. The CDR3 DNA is TGTGCCAGTAGCCGGGACGGTTACAATGAGCAGTTCTTC.

This clonotype was detected a few times. The chain recombines TRBV7-9 with TRBJ1-1; D gene uncertain. V lost 5 bases and J 3 bases, leaving 13 bases between the germline ends. The germline CDR1 and CDR2 sequences are SEHNR and FQNEAQ (reference sequence). This CDR3 contains 14 residues. The CDR3 coding sequence is TGTGCCAGCAGCCCCCGCGTACTCGACACTGAAGCTTTCTTT. As protein: CASSPRVLDTEAFF.